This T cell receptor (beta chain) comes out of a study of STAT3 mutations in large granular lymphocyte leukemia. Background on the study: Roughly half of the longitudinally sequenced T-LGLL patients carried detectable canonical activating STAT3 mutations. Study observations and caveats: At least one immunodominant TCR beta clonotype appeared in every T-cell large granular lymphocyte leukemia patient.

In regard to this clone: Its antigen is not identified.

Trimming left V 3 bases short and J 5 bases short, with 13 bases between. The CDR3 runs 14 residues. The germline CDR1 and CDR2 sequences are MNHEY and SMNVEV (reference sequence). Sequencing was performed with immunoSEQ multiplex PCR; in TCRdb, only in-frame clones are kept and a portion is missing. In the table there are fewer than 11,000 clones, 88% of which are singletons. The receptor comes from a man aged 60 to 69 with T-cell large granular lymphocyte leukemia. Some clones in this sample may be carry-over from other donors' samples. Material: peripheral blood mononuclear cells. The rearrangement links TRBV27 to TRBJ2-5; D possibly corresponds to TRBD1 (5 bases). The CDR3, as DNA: TGTGCCAGCAGTTTTTTCGGGCAGGGTGAGACCCAGTACTTC. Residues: CASSFFGQGETQYF.